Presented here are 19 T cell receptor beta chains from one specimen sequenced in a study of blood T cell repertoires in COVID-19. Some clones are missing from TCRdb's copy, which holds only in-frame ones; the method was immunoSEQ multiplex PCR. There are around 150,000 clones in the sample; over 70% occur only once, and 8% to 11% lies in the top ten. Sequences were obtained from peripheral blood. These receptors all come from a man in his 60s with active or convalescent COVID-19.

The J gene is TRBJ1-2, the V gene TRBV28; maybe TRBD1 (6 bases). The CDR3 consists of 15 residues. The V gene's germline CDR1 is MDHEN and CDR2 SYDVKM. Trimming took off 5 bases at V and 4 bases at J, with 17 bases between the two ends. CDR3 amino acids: CASSPRDTYLYGYTF. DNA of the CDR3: TGTGCCAGCAGTCCCCGGGACACTTACCTCTATGGCTACACCTTC.

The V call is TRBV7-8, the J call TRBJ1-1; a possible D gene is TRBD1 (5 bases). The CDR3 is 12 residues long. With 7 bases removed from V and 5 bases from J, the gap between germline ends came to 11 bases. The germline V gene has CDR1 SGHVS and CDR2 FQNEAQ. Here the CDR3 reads CASTKGRTEAFF. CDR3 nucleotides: TGTGCCAGCACTAAGGGGAGGACTGAAGCTTTCTTT.

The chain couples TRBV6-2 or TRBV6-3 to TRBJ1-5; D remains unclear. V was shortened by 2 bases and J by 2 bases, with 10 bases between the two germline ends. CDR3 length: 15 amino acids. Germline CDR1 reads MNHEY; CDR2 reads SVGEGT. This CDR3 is CASSYAGFGNQPQHF. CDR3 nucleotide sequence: TGTGCCAGCAGTTACGCGGGGTTTGGCAATCAGCCCCAGCATTTT.

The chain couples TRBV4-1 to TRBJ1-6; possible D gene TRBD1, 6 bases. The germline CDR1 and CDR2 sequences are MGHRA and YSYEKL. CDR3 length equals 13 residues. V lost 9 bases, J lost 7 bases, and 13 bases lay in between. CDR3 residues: CASSDRLNSPLHF. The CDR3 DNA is TGCGCCAGTAGCGACAGGTTGAATTCACCCCTCCACTTT.

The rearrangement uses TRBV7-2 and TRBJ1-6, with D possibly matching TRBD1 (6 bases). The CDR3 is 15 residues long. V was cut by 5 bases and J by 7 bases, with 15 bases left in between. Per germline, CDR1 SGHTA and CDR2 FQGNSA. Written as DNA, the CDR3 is TGTGCCAGCAGCCGCACGACAGGCCTAAATTCACCCCTCCACTTT. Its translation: CASSRTTGLNSPLHF. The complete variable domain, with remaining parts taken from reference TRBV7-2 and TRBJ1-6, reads GAGVSQSPSNKVTEKGKDVELRCDPISGHTALYWYRQSLGQGLEFLIYFQGNSAPDKSGLPSDRFSAERTGGSVSTLTIQRTQQEDSAVYLCASSRTTGLNSPLHFGNGTRLTVT.

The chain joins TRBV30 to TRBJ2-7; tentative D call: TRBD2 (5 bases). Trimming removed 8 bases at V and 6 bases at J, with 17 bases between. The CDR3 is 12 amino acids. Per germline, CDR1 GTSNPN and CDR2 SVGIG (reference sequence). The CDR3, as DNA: TGTGCCGGCGCTCGAGGGAGCTTCGAGCAGTACTTC. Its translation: CAGARGSFEQYF.

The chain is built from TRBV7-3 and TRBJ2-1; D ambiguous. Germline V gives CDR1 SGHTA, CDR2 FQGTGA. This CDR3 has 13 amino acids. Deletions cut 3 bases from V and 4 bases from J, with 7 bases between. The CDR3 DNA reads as TGTGCCAGCAGCTTGTCCAGTTACAATGAGCAGTTCTTC. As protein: CASSLSSYNEQFF.

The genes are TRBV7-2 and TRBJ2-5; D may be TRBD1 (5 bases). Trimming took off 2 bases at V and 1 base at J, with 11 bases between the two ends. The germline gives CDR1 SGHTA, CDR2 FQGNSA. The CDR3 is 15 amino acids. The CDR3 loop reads CASSLRGRAQETQYF. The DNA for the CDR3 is TGTGCCAGCAGCTTAAGGGGTAGGGCCCAAGAGACCCAGTACTTC.

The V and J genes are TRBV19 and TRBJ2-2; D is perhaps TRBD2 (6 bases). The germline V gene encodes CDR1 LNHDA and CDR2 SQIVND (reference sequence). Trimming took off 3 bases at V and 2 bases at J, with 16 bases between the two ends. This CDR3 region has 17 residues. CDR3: CASSMRGRDANTGELFF. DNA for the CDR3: TGTGCCAGTAGTATGCGGGGCAGGGACGCTAACACCGGGGAGCTGTTTTTT. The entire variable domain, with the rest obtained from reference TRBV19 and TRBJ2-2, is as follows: DGGITQSPKYLFRKEGQNVTLSCEQNLNHDAMYWYRQDPGQGLRLIYYSQIVNDFQKGDIAEGYSVSREKKESFPLTVTSAQKNPTAFYLCASSMRGRDANTGELFFGEGSRLTVL.

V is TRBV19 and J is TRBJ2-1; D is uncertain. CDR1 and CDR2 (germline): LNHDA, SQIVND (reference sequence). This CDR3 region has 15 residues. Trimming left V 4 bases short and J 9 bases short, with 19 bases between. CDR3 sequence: CASSKGSVPYGEQFF. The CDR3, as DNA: TGTGCCAGTAGTAAAGGCAGCGTCCCCTACGGTGAGCAGTTCTTC.

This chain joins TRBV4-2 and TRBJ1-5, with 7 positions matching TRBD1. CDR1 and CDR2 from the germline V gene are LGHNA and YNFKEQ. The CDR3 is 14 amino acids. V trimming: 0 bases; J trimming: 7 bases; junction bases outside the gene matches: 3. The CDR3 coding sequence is TGTGCCAGCAGCCAAGATAGGGGGCAACAGCCCCAGCATTTT. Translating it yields CASSQDRGQQPQHF.

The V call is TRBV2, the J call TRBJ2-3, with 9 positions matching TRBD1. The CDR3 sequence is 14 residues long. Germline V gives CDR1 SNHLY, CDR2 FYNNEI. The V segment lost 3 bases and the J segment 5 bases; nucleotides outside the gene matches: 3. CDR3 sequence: CASSEDRGIDTQYF. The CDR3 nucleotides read TGTGCCAGCAGTGAGGACAGGGGAATAGATACGCAGTATTTT.

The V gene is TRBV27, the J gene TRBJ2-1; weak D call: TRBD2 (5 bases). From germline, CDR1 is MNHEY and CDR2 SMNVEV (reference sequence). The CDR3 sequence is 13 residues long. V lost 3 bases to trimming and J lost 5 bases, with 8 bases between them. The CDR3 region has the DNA TGTGCCAGCAGTTTCTCGGGGAACAATGAGCAGTTCTTC. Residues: CASSFSGNNEQFF.

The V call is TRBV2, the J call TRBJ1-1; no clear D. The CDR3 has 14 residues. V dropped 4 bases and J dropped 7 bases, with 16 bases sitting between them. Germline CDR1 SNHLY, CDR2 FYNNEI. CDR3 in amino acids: CASSGAAGTNEAFF. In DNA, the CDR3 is TGTGCCAGCAGTGGGGCAGCCGGAACAAATGAAGCTTTCTTT.

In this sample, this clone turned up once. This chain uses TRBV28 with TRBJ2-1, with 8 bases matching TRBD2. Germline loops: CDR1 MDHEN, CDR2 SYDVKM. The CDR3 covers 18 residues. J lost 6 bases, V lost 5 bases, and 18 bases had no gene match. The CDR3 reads CASSGHSGTSRGFNEQFF. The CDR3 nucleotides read TGTGCCAGCAGTGGACACTCCGGGACTAGTAGGGGTTTCAATGAGCAGTTCTTC.

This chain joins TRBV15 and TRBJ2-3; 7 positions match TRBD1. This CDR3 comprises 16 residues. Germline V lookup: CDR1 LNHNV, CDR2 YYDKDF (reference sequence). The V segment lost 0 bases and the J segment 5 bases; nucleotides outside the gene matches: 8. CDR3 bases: TGTGCCACCAGCAGAGATTACATGAGGGGGCGAGATACGCAGTATTTT. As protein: CATSRDYMRGRDTQYF.

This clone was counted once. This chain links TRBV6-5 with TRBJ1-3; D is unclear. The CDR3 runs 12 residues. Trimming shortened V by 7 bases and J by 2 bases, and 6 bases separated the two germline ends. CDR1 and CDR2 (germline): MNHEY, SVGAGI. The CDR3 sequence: CASKPPGNTIYF. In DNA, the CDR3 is TGTGCCAGCAAGCCTCCTGGAAACACCATATATTTT.

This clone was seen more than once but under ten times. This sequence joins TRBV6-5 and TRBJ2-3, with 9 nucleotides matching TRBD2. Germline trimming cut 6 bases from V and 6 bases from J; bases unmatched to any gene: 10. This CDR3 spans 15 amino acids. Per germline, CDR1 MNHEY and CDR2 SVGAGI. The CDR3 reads CASRATGTSKDTQYF. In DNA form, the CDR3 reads TGTGCCAGCAGAGCAACCGGGACTAGCAAGGATACGCAGTATTTT.

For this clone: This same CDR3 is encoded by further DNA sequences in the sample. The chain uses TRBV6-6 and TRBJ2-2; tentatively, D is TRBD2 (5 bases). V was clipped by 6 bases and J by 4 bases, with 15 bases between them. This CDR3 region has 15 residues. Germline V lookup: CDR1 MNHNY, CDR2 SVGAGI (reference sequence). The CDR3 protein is CASRPPGRSTGELFF. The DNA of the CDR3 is TGTGCCAGCAGACCCCCGGGAAGGTCCACCGGGGAGCTGTTTTTT.